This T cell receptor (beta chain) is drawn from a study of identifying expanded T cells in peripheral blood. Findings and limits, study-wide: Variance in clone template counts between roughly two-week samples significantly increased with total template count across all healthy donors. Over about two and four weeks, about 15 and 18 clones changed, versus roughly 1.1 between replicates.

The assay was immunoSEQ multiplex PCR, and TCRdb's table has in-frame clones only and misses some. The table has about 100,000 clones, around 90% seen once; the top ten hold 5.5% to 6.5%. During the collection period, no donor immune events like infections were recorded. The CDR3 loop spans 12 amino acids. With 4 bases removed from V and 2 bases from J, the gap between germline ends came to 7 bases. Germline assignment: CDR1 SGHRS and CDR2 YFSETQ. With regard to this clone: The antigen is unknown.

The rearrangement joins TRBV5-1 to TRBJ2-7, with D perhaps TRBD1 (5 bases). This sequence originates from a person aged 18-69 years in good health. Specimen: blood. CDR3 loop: CASSRTTYEQYF. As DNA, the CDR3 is TGCGCCAGCAGCCGGACAACCTACGAGCAGTACTTC.